This T cell receptor (beta chain) was captured by sequencing in a study of blood T cell repertoires in COVID-19. The CDR3 extends over 15 amino acids. The V gene end was trimmed by 4 bases and the J gene end by 3 bases; junction bases not matched to a gene: 6. Germline values: CDR1 PRHDT, CDR2 FYEKMQ (reference sequence). Method: immunoSEQ multiplex PCR; TCRdb's copy keeps in-frame clones and lacks some. This table has 30,000 to 40,000 clones, around 80% appearing once. This clonotype originated in an elderly man with active or convalescent COVID-19. This sequence joins TRBV13 and TRBJ2-1, with 7 positions matching TRBD1. The sequenced material came from peripheral blood. The CDR3 protein is CASSSGTAFYNEQFF. The CDR3 bases are TGTGCCAGCAGCTCCGGGACAGCCTTCTACAATGAGCAGTTCTTC.